This T cell receptor beta chain was recorded in a study of cytomegalovirus exposure and HLA in healthy donors. Primers for the PCR totalled 60 Vbeta and 13 Jbeta. Per the study methods: In a later analysis, of some 80 million unique beta chains, about 11 million appeared in at least two donors. Clones were read by immunoSEQ multiplex PCR, and TCRdb kept only the in-frame ones, dropping some. V and J calls plus clone size are reproduced from that table; the DNA served to infer D and trimming. This repertoire comprises about 37,000 clones; its ten largest clones make up about 6%. This CDR3 comprises 17 residues. V lost 2 bases to trimming and J lost 1 base; unmatched junction nucleotides: 8. Germline values: CDR1 SGHVS, CDR2 FQNEAQ.

The receptor comes from a human donor in good health. The rearrangement uses TRBV7-8 and TRBJ2-3; 8 nucleotides agree with TRBD2. Sequenced sample: PBMCs. This CDR3 is CASSLSPSGGRTDTQYF. The CDR3 nucleotides read TGTGCCAGCAGCTTATCCCCCAGCGGGGGTCGCACAGATACGCAGTATTTT.